This T cell receptor (beta chain) was identified in a study of blood T cell repertoires in COVID-19 (TCRdb year 2020). The study in broad terms: Samples from collaborators originated in the United States, Italy and Spain and spanned both the acute and convalescent phases of COVID-19. The material from the prospective study consisted of cDNA or gDNA derived from T cells, B-cell-depleted T cells, or PBMCs. Subjects who had been exposed to COVID-19, were actively infected with it, or had recovered from it provided the deeply sampled blood TCRbeta repertoires that made up the dataset. The repertoires were made available in a free public database intended to serve as a resource for research on the immune response to SARS-CoV-2. The samples were drawn from two sources: the first 160 participants of the ongoing ImmuneRACE study, and 1,200 or so subjects contributed by 6 global collaborators. Sample metadata almost always included a de-identified subject ID, COVID-19 status, age in years and sex. HLA class I and class II types, where available, came from metadata supplied by the sample provider rather than from assay-based typing. Overall study results and their limits: How much clinical and demographic metadata was included differed by source and by participant, and the metadata was provided uncurated.

TCRbeta CDR3 regions were amplified from genomic DNA by means of the immunoSEQ Assay, a bias-controlled multiplex PCR. As for how the authors treated the data: The number of nucleated cells in each sample was estimated from the amplification of reference gene primers within the assay. To quantify the absolute abundance of each unique TCRbeta CDR3 rearrangement, sequence reads were collapsed and filtered. For each sample, productive Simpson clonality was calculated as the square root of Simpson's diversity index over productive rearrangements. TCRdb took this table from immuneACCESS and kept in-frame rearrangements with V and J called. Such tables lack part of the clones; where checked against another copy, unresolved V genes explain under half of the gap, and the rest is unexplained. V, J and clone size derive from that table, while D and trimming were established from the DNA sequence. A total of 130,000 or so clones appear in this sample, about 87% of them only once. 10% to 13% of the sample comes from the top ten.

Unmatched junction bases come to 4, with V trimmed by 0 bases and J by 4 bases. The CDR3 covers 14 residues, taking in both the cysteine and the phenylalanine. Only CDR3 DNA is held: 42 bases, read in frame from base 1. The germline V gene provides CDR1 SGHDT and CDR2 YYEEEE. Whole blood was collected in K2EDTA tubes by collaborating institutions according to the institutions' own protocols. For TCRbeta analysis, collaborators shipped samples in one of three forms: frozen whole blood, isolated PBMCs, or DNA extracted from either of those sample types. As concerns this clone: Its antigen remains unidentified. Base qualities are not provided; no much larger clone lies one nucleotide away.

The V and J genes are TRBV5-6 and TRBJ2-7; TRBD1 matches 7 bases in the middle. This receptor was identified in a man aged 55 to 69 with active or convalescent COVID-19. The sequencing sample was made of peripheral blood. The CDR3 protein sequence reads: CASSLDRGGYEQYF. The sequenced DNA: TGTGCCAGCAGCTTGGACAGGGGCGGGTACGAGCAGTACTTC.